The 9 T cell receptor beta chains below all came from one sample that was sequenced in a study of T cells after yellow fever vaccination (dated by TCRdb to between 2018 and 2021). The treatment or condition label for this specimen denotes: live attenuated yellow fever vaccine strain. The library was generated by 5' RACE. The reads were generated on an Illumina NovaSeq 6000. The raw public data were reprocessed by TCRdb itself: fastp quality trimming at Q25, MiXCR clonotype calling, in-frame beta chains only. One record per CDR3 amino acid sequence lists the most common genes and DNA. Recorded for this sample are 300,000 or so distinct CDR3 sequences; less than 9.5% of them occurred a single time. The ten largest clones take up around 3.3% of the sample. The sample in question was CD4+ T cells sorted from PBMCs, obtained 5 days after the yellow fever booster vaccination. The receptor set was obtained from a man between 18 and 29 years old who received the YFV17D yellow fever vaccine.

This clonotype was counted a few times. This chain joins TRBV4-1 and TRBJ2-2; tentatively, D is TRBD2 (7 bases). CDR3 length: 17 residues. Deletions cut 4 bases from V and 4 bases from J, with 19 bases between. The germline V gene encodes CDR1 MGHRA and CDR2 YSYEKL. In nucleotides, the CDR3 is TGCGCCAGCAGCCCGATAAGGGGGACTAAAGTCACCGGGGAGCTGTTTTTT. Translation: CASSPIRGTKVTGELFF.

In its sample, this clonotype was seen many times. This chain links TRBV4-2 with TRBJ2-5; D is perhaps TRBD1 (5 bases). The ends were cut back, 0 bases at V and 3 bases at J, with 11 bases in the middle. This CDR3 spans 15 amino acids. Germline loops: CDR1 LGHNA, CDR2 YNFKEQ. Here the CDR3 DNA reads TGTGCCAGCAGCCAAGATAATCGCAGGGAAGAGACCCAGTACTTC. Translation: CASSQDNRREETQYF.

This chain uses TRBV5-4 with TRBJ2-3; no reliable D call. Trimming cost V 1 base and J 2 bases, with 8 bases left between them. Germline loops: CDR1 SGHNT, CDR2 YYREEE (reference sequence). CDR3 length: 14 amino acids. For the CDR3, the DNA is TGTGCCAGCAGCTTGTCCCAGGACACAGATACGCAGTATTTT. It codes for CASSLSQDTDTQYF.

J is TRBJ1-1 and V is TRBV12-3 or TRBV12-4; D is possibly TRBD1 (5 bases). CDR3 size: 12 residues. Between the trimmed V and J ends, which lost 5 bases and 10 bases, there was a span of 14 bases. Here the CDR3 DNA reads TGTGCCAGCAGTCCCCCAGGGATCTCAGCTTTCTTT. Residues: CASSPPGISAFF.

The chain couples TRBV5-1 to TRBJ1-2; 7 positions agree with TRBD1. Germline-derived CDR1 and CDR2 are SGHRS and YFSETQ. V was pared by 7 bases and J by 2 bases, with 8 bases of the junction left unmatched. The CDR3 is 14 residues long. CDR3 bases: TGCGCCAGCGGCCCGATGACAGGGAACTATGGCTACACCTTC. Translation: CASGPMTGNYGYTF.

The V and J genes are TRBV24-1 and TRBJ2-2, with D possibly TRBD1 on 5 matching bases. Trimming cost V 4 bases and J 12 bases, with 17 bases left between them. This CDR3 contains 14 residues. CDR1 is KGHDR, CDR2 SFDVKD, per germline. The CDR3 bases are TGTGCCACCAGTGAGGATAGGGGAACACCGCAGCTGTTTTTT. Its translation is CATSEDRGTPQLFF.

This clonotype was counted between two and nine times. The CDR3 DNA reads as TGCAGTGCTAGAGATCTGGACGAGAGCTATAATTCACCCCTCCACTTT. This translates into CSARDLDESYNSPLHF. J is TRBJ1-6 and V is TRBV20-1; D unclear. V lost 0 bases, J lost 3 bases, and 12 bases lay in between. This CDR3 contains 16 residues. CDR1 and CDR2 (germline): DFQATT, SNEGSKA (reference sequence).

The gene calls are TRBV3-1 and TRBJ1-2, with TRBD1 identical over 11 bases. Germline CDR1 and CDR2: LGHDT and YNNKEL (reference sequence). Unmatched junction bases numbered 4, after V lost 5 bases and J lost 8 bases. The CDR3 is 13 residues long. The chain's CDR3 is CASSMDRGQGYTF. For the CDR3, the DNA is TGTGCCAGCAGCATGGACAGGGGGCAAGGCTACACCTTC.

This clonotype showed up just a few times. The gene calls are TRBV5-1 and TRBJ1-1; 8 bases agree with TRBD1. V lost 1 base and J lost 7; bases outside the gene matches: 12. This CDR3 has 16 amino acids. Germline lookup yields CDR1 SGHRS and CDR2 YFSETQ. The CDR3 is CASSLTLGAGGIEAFF. In DNA form, the CDR3 reads TGCGCCAGCAGCTTGACGTTAGGGGCAGGGGGCATTGAAGCTTTCTTT.